The present TCR beta chain was sequenced within a study of human T cells and chemical hapten exposure. The V gene lost 2 bases and the J gene lost 1 base, with 9 bases spanning the gap. CDR3 size: 13 residues. The germline V gene has CDR1 SQVTM and CDR2 ANQGSEA. Time point indicated: patch test 3, about 24 weeks after DPC sensitization. Treatment noted: therapeutic diphenylcyclopropenone sensitization with weekly scalp DPC. It was from unfractionated whole blood that total RNA was extracted. Via MiXCR, TCRdb re-called the RACE reads, giving one row per CDR3 protein. Among under 50,000 distinct CDR3 sequences listed, 9.5% were seen once.

This chain uses TRBV29-1 with TRBJ2-7, with no clear D. This clonotype was sampled from a man aged 50 or older with alopecia areata. Some clones in this sample may be carry-over from other donors' samples. This material consisted of whole blood, taken in connection with sensitization to the hapten diphenylcyclopropenone (DPC). CDR3 DNA sequence: TGCAGCGTTGAAAATGACGTTTCCTACGAGCAGTACTTC. Translation: CSVENDVSYEQYF.